This TCR beta chain was identified in a study of CD8 T cells in ankylosing spondylitis. Whole-study findings and limits: Significant enrichment of disease-linked clones was reportedly seen in matched ankylosing spondylitis synovial fluid. Within ankylosing spondylitis blood, a TCR beta motif made up of roughly eight highly homologous variants appeared to be characteristic.

Germline V lookup: CDR1 SEHNR, CDR2 FQNEAQ (reference sequence). The V and J ends lost 5 bases and 0 bases respectively, with 17 bases between them. This CDR3 has 16 amino acids. Construction of TCR beta libraries was performed using quantitative 5'-RACE with molecular barcodes. TCRdb fed the 5' RACE reads into MiXCR, producing one record per CDR3 protein. The data show over 700,000 distinct CDR3 sequences, 15% to 20% seen once. On this clonotype itself: Its specificity is not known.

This rearrangement joins TRBV7-9 to TRBJ2-7; maybe TRBD1 (6 bases). This TCR was sampled from a male donor with ankylosing spondylitis. The specimen was blood, either unsorted or a sorted T cell fraction (not recorded which). The CDR3 region is CASSPKDRPSSYEQYF. CDR3 sequence (DNA): TGTGCCAGCAGCCCTAAGGACAGACCTAGCTCCTACGAGCAGTACTTC. The full variable domain, in which reference TRBV7-9 and TRBJ2-7 provide the parts outside the CDR3, is DTGVSQNPRHKITKRGQNVTFRCDPISEHNRLYWYRQTLGQGPEFLTYFQNEAQLEKSRLLSDRFSAERPKGSFSTLEIQRTEQGDSAMYLCASSPKDRPSSYEQYFGPGTRLTVT.